These T cell receptor beta chains were read from a single sample in a study of a mutant IDH1 vaccine in newly diagnosed glioma. Repertoires were generated with immunoSEQ multiplex PCR, while TCRdb's copy carries only in-frame clones and drops some. The sample has about 69,000 clones; 80% to 90% are singletons. This sample comprised PBMCs, obtained from a glioma patient treated with radiotherapy, temozolomide or both. All receptors come from a young man with glioma. Each CDR3 is given with its conserved first and last residue.

V gene	CDR3 protein
TRBV4-1	CASSQTYPTGPPTDTQYF
TRBV9	CASSVVAQGVSPLHF
TRBV7-9	CAVKIWPTSYEQYF
TRBV27	CASSLKPPFSEQYF
TRBV28	CASSSGQGDTDTQYF
TRBV7-2	CASSLILVTGSSYEQYF
TRBV6-5	CASSYPGPPYEQYF
TRBV5-1	CASSSDDEQYF
TRBV18	CASSTRTITDTQYF
TRBV27	CASSPVPWSRTDTQYF
TRBV5-6	CASSLASGSGNTIYF
TRBV5-4	CASSLAGQGLFYEQYF
TRBV7-9	CASSFEGAQPQHF
TRBV5-1	CASSLMTGVNQPQHF
TRBV5-6	CASSLDSDRGNTEAFF
TRBV5-1	CASSFDMNTEAFF
TRBV5-1	CASSLRGTEAFF
TRBV4-2	CASSQEGLPSTEAFF
TRBV10-2	CASASRDTYSYEQYF
TRBV6-1	CASSTDRGGFREQFF
TRBV4-1	CASSQVPRSAYNSPLHF
TRBV4-2	CASSQEGGAVNTGELFF
TRBV15	CATSPGAQETQYF
TRBV9	CASSVEGTYEQYF
TRBV6-5	CASSYGNGVGNTIYF
TRBV19	CASGGQNTEAFF
TRBV5-6	CASTSGGGANEKLFF
TRBV30	CAWSVLLGIEQYF
TRBV7-8	CASSFGQGFGQPQHF
TRBV4-1	CASSQPGQGQNIQYF
TRBV30	CAWSRAGSNSPLHF
TRBV18	CASSSTGKADTQYF
TRBV29-1	CSVERGTRQQFF
TRBV27	CASGDRGLSGNTIYF
TRBV29-1	CSVARGSTEAFF
TRBV27	CASSLTGTSNTGELFF
TRBV5-4	CASSTAIRGTEAFF
TRBV19	CASKPHRDQETQYF
TRBV7-8	CASSLAQGPGPEQFF
TRBV6-1	CATGQGHEQYF
TRBV6-6	CASKGGTLGTQYF
TRBV27	CASSPLGVAGGWETQYF
TRBV9	CATLCRGNTEAFF
TRBV27	CASSPGVDTEAFF
TRBV19	CASSRTGGGNTIYF
TRBV11-2	CASTNRGVGGTEAFF
TRBV2	CASSEEGRLYEQYF
TRBV15	CATSRDLAKAEKLFF
TRBV4-1	CASSQGRQVALAKNIQYF
TRBV19	CASSRLAADAKDNEQFF
TRBV5-1	CASSLVTGTSNEQYF
TRBV7-8	CASRPKAGGQHTGELFF
TRBV5-6	CASKTVSDEQFF
TRBV2	CASSESGQGYEQYF
TRBV5-1	CASHDPNTEAFF
TRBV13	CASSMDRGSETQYF
TRBV6-5	CAGGWMRNTDTQYF